A selection of T cell receptor beta chains follows, all from one sample in a study of T cells in Graves' hyperthyroidism and ophthalmopathy. TCRdb reprocessed the multiplex PCR reads via MiXCR and lists one record per CDR3 protein. This repertoire shows over 700,000 distinct CDR3 sequences, around 20% found once; its top ten account for around 15%. The material sequenced was blood. These receptors all come from a woman aged 50 to 65 with Graves' hyperthyroidism that later progressed to Graves' ophthalmopathy. Each CDR3 is given with its conserved first and last residue. A D gene is named only where the DNA matches it firmly. Expanded clones are given a class, and other clones once, few, many or no size at all.

>TRBJ1-4|TRBV9|.|.
TGTGCCAGCAGCGTTTTTGGGCAGGGGCGAGAAAAACTGTTTTTT
CASSVFGQGREKLFF
>TRBJ2-5|TRBV6-1|TRBD1|few
TGTGCCAGCAGCCATGTCGGGGACAGGGTCTTAGGGACCCAGTACTTC
CASSHVGDRVLGTQYF
>TRBJ1-4|TRBV11-2|TRBD1|.
TGTGCCAGCAGCCCCGCCCCGGGACAGGGTAATGAAAAACTGTTTTTT
CASSPAPGQGNEKLFF
>TRBJ2-1|TRBV20-1|TRBD1|few
TGCAGTGTCGATCAGGGGGAGCACTACAATGAGCAGTTCTTC
CSVDQGEHYNEQFF
>TRBJ2-5|TRBV2|TRBD2|few
TGTGCCATCGCGGGGGGCGGGGGGGGTCATCAAGAGACCCAGTACTTC
CAIAGGGGGHQETQYF
>TRBJ2-1|TRBV12-3/TRBV12-4|.|many
TGTGCCAGCAGTTTCACGGTTGTGTGGAATGAGCAGTTCTTC
CASSFTVVWNEQFF
>TRBJ1-5|TRBV15|TRBD1|few
TGTGCCACCAGCAGAGGGGGGCAGGGGGCGAGCAATCAGCCCCAGCATTTT
CATSRGGQGASNQPQHF
>TRBJ2-1|TRBV5-6|TRBD1|many
TGTGCCAGCATTTACAGGGGGCTAACCTACAATGAGCAGTTCTTC
CASIYRGLTYNEQFF
>TRBJ2-7|TRBV5-1|.|few
TGCGCCAGCAGGGACGGATCCTACGAGCAGTACTTC
CASRDGSYEQYF
>TRBJ1-6|TRBV10-3|TRBD1|few
TGTGCCATCAGTGTGGGACAGGTGAATTCACCCCTCCACTTT
CAISVGQVNSPLHF
>TRBJ1-5|TRBV12-3/TRBV12-4|.|many
TGTGCCAGCAGTAGGCAGAATAGCAATCAGCCCCAGCATTTT
CASSRQNSNQPQHF
>TRBJ1-6|TRBV6-1|.|.
TGTGCCAGCAGTGAAGTCCCTGCGGGTTCACCCCTCCACTTT
CASSEVPAGSPLHF
>TRBJ2-3|TRBV14|.|.
TGTGCCAGCAGCCAAGATTTGGCCCTAGATACAGATACGCAGTATTTT
CASSQDLALDTDTQYF
>TRBJ1-4|TRBV11-2|.|.
TGTGCCAGCAGCTTAGATACAGGGTGGGAAAAACTGTTTTTT
CASSLDTGWEKLFF